This note documents a single T cell receptor beta chain sequence. This entry comes from a study of blood T cell repertoires in COVID-19. In the authors' workflow: It was from reference gene primer amplification that nucleated cell counts were estimated. Produced via immunoSEQ multiplex PCR; TCRdb's table is partial and in-frame only. V, J and clone size are taken as reported in that table, and D and trimming were inferred from the DNA itself. The sample holds around 300,000 clones, roughly 90% seen once. The clonotype was recovered from a woman aged 25 to 39 with COVID-19, enrolled during active disease. Input material: peripheral blood.

The CDR3 sequence is CASSQGTGQVNTEAFF. CDR3 in DNA: TGTGCCAGCTCACAAGGGACAGGGCAGGTGAACACTGAAGCTTTCTTT. The rearrangement links TRBV18 to TRBJ1-1; 9 bases map to TRBD1. From germline, CDR1 is KGHSH and CDR2 LQKENI. The junction had 6 bases not matched to a gene; V was cut back by 4 bases and J by 0 bases. The CDR3 is 16 amino acids. The entire variable domain, with the rest obtained from reference TRBV18 and TRBJ1-1, is as follows: NAGVMQNPRHLVRRRGQEARLRCSPMKGHSHVYWYRQLPEEGLKFMVYLQKENIIDESGMPKERFSAEFPKEGPSILRIQQVVRGDSAAYFCASSQGTGQVNTEAFFGQGTRLTVV.